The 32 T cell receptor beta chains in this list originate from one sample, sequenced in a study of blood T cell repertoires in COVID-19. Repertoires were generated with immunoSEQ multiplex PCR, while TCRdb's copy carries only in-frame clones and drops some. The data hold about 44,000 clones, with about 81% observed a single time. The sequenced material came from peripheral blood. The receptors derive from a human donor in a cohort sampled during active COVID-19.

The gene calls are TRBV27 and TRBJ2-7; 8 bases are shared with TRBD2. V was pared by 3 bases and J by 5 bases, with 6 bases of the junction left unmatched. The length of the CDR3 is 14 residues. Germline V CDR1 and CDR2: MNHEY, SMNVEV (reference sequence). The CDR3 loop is CASSFSGGANEQYV. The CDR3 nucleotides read TGTGCCAGCAGTTTTTCGGGGGGGGCCAACGAGCAGTACGTC.

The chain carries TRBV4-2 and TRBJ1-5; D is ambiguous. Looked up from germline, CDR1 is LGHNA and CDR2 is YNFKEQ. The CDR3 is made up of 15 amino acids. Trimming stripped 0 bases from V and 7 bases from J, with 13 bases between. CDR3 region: CASSQDQVPEQPQHF. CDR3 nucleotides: TGTGCCAGCAGCCAAGACCAAGTTCCGGAGCAGCCCCAGCATTTT.

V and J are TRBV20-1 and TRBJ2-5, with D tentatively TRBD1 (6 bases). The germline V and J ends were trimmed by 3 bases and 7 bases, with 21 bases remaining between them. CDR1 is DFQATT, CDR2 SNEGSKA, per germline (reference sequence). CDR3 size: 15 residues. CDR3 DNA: TGCAGTGCTAGTCCCCCGTGGGACGAAGGGGGGACCCAGTACTTC. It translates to CSASPPWDEGGTQYF.

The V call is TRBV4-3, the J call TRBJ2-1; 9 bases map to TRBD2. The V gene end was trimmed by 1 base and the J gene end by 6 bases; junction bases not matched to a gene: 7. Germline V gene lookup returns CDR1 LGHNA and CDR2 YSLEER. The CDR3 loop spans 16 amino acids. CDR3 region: CASSQVGGGARNEQFF. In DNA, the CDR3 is TGCGCCAGCAGCCAAGTTGGCGGGGGGGCGCGCAATGAGCAGTTCTTC.

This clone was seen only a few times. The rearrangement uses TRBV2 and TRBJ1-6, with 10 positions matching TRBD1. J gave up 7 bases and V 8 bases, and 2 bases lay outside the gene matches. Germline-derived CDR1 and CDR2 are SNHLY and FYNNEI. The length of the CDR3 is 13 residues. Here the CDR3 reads CASGGQGNSPLHF. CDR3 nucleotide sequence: TGTGCCAGCGGGGGACAGGGGAATTCACCCCTCCACTTT.

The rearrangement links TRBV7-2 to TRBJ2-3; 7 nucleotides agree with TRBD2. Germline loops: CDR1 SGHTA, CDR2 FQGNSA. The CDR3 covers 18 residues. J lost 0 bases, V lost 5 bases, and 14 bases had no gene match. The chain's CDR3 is CASSALAGTITSTDTQYF. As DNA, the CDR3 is TGTGCCAGCAGCGCACTAGCCGGGACTATAACTAGCACAGATACGCAGTATTTT.

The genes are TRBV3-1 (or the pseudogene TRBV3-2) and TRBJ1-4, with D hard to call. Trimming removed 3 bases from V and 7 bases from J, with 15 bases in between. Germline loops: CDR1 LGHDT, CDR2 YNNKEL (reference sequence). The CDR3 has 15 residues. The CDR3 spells CASSQTHGGGEKLFF. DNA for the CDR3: TGTGCCAGCAGCCAGACGCACGGAGGTGGTGAAAAACTGTTTTTT.

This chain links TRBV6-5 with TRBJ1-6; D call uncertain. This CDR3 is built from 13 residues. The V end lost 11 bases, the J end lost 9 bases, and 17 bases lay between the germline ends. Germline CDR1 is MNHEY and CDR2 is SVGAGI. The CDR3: CAVSIGYISPLHF. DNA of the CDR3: TGTGCCGTCAGCATCGGGTACATTTCACCCCTCCACTTT.

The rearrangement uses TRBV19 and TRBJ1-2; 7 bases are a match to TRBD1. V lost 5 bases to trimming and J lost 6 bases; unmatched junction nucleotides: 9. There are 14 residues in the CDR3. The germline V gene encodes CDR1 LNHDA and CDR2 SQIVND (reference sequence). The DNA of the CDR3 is TGTGCCAGTAGTGGGATGGACAGGAGGCATGGCTACACCTTC. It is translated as CASSGMDRRHGYTF.

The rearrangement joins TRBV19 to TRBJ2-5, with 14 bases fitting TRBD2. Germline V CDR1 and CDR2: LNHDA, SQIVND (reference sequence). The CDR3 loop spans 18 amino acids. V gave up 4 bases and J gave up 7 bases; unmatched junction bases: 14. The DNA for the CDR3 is TGTGCCAGTAGTACTGTAGGGACTAGCGGGGGCCGCCCCGGGACCCAGTACTTC. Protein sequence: CASSTVGTSGGRPGTQYF.

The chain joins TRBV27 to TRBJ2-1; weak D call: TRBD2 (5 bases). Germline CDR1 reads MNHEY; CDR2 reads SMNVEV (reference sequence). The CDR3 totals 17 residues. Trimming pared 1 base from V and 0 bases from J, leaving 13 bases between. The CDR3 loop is CASSLYPPGSSYNEQFF. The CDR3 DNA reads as TGTGCCAGCAGTTTATATCCCCCGGGGAGCTCCTACAATGAGCAGTTCTTC.

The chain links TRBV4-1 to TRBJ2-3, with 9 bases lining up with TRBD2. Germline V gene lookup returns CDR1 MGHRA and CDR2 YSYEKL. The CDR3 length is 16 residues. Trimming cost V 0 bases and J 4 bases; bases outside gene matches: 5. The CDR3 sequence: CASSQERGGIPDTQYF. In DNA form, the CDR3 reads TGCGCCAGCAGCCAAGAGCGGGGGGGCATCCCAGATACGCAGTATTTT.

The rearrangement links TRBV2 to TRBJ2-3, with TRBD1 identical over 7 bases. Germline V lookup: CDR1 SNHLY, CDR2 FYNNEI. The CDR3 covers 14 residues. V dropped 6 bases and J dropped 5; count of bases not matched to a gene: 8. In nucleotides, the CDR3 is TGTGCCAGCAGAAAGGATGCAGGGGGAGATACGCAGTATTTT. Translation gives CASRKDAGGDTQYF.

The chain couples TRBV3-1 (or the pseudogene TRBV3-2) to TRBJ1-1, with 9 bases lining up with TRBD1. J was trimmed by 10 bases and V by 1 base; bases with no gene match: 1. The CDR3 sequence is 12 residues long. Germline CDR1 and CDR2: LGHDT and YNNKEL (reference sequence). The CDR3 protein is CASSQGTGAAFF. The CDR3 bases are TGTGCCAGCAGCCAAGGGACAGGGGCAGCTTTCTTT.

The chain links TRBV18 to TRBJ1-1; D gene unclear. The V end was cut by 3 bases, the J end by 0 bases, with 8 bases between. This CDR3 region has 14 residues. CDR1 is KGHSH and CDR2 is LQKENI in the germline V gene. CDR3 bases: TGTGCCAGCTCACCTGTGAGGATGAACACTGAAGCTTTCTTT. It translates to CASSPVRMNTEAFF. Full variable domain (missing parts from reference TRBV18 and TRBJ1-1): NAGVMQNPRHLVRRRGQEARLRCSPMKGHSHVYWYRQLPEEGLKFMVYLQKENIIDESGMPKERFSAEFPKEGPSILRIQQVVRGDSAAYFCASSPVRMNTEAFFGQGTRLTVV.

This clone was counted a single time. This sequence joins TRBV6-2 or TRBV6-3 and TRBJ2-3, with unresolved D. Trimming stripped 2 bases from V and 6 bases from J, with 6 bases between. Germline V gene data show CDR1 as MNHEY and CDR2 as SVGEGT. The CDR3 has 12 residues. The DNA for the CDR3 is TGTGCCAGCAGTTACGGCCTGGATACGCAGTATTTT. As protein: CASSYGLDTQYF.

The CDR3 loop is CASSEALHLGFSYNEQFF. The CDR3 nucleotides read TGTGCCAGCAGTGAAGCGCTTCATTTGGGCTTCTCCTACAATGAGCAGTTCTTC. The chain is built from TRBV2 and TRBJ2-1; no definite D call. This CDR3 has 18 residues. Trimming left V 0 bases short and J 0 bases short, with 15 bases between. Looked up from germline, CDR1 is SNHLY and CDR2 is FYNNEI. The full variable domain, its missing parts supplied by reference TRBV2 and TRBJ2-1, is EPEVTQTPSHQVTQMGQEVILRCVPISNHLYFYWYRQILGQKVEFLVSFYNNEISEKSEIFDDQFSVERPDGSNFTLKIRSTKLEDSAMYFCASSEALHLGFSYNEQFFGPGTRLTVL.

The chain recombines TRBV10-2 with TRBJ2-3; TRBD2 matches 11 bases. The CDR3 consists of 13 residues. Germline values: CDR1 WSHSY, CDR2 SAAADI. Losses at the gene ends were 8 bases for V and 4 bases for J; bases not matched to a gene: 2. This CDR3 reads CASGTSGADTQYF. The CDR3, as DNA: TGCGCCAGCGGGACTAGCGGCGCAGATACGCAGTATTTT.

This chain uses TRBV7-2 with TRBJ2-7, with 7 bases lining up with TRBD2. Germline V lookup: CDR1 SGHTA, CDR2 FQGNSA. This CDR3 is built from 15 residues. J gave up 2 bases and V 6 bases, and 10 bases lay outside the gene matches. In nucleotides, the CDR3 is TGTGCCAGCAGTTTTAAAGGGCTAGCGGCCTACGAGCAGTACTTC. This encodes CASSFKGLAAYEQYF.

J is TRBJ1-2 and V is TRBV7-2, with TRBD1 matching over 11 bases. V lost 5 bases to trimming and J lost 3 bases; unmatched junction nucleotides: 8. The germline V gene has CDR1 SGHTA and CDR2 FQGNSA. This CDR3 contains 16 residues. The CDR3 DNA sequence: TGTGCCAGCAGCCCCCGGACAGGGGGCGACCACTATGGCTACACCTTC. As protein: CASSPRTGGDHYGYTF. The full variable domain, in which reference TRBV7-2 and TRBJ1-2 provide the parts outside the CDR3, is GAGVSQSPSNKVTEKGKDVELRCDPISGHTALYWYRQSLGQGLEFLIYFQGNSAPDKSGLPSDRFSAERTGGSVSTLTIQRTQQEDSAVYLCASSPRTGGDHYGYTFGSGTRLTVV.

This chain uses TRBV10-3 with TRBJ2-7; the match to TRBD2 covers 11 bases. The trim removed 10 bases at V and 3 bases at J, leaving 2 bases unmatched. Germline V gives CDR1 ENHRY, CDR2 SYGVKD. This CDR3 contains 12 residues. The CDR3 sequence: CATTSGVYEQYF. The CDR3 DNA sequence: TGTGCCACGACTAGCGGGGTCTACGAGCAGTACTTC.

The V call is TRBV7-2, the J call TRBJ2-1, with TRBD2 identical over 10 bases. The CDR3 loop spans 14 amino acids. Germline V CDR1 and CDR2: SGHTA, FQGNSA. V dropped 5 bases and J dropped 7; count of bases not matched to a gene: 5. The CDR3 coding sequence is TGTGCCAGCAGCCCTAGCGGGGGAGAAAATGAGCAGTTCTTC. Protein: CASSPSGGENEQFF. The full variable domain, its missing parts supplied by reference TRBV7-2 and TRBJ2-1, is GAGVSQSPSNKVTEKGKDVELRCDPISGHTALYWYRQSLGQGLEFLIYFQGNSAPDKSGLPSDRFSAERTGGSVSTLTIQRTQQEDSAVYLCASSPSGGENEQFFGPGTRLTVL.

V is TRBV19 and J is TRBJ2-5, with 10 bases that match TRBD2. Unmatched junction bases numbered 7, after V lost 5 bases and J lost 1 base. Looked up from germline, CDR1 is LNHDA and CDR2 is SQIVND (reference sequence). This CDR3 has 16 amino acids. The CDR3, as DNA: TGTGCCAGTAGTCGCCGGACTAGCGGAACCCAAGAGACCCAGTACTTC. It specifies CASSRRTSGTQETQYF.

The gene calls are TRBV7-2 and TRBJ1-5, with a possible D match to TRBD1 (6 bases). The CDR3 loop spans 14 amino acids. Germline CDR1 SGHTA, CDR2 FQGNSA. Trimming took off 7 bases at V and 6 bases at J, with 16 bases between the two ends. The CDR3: CASTQGWGVQPQHF. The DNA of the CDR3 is TGTGCCAGCACCCAGGGGTGGGGTGTTCAGCCCCAGCATTTT.

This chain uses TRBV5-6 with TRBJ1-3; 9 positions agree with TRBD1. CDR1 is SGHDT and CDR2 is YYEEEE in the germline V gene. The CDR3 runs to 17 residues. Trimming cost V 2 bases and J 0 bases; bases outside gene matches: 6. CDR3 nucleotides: TGTGCCAGCAGCTTTGGGACAGGGCATAGCTCTGGAAACACCATATATTTT. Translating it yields CASSFGTGHSSGNTIYF.

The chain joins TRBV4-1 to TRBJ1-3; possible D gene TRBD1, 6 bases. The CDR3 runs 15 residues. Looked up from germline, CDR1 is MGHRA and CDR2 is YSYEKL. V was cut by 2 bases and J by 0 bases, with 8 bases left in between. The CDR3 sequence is CASSQQQGSGNTIYF. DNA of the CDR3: TGCGCCAGCAGCCAACAACAGGGCTCTGGAAACACCATATATTTT.

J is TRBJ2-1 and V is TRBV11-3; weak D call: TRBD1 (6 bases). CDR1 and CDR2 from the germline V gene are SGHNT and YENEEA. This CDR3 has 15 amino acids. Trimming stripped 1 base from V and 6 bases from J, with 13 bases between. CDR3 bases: TGTGCCAGCAGCTTAGTATCAGGGGCTGGCAATGAGCAGTTCTTC. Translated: CASSLVSGAGNEQFF. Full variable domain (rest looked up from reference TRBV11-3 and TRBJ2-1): EAGVVQSPRYKIIEKKQPVAFWCNPISGHNTLYWYLQNLGQGPELLIRYENEEAVDDSQLPKDRFSAERLKGVDSTLKIQPAELGDSAVYLCASSLVSGAGNEQFFGPGTRLTVL.

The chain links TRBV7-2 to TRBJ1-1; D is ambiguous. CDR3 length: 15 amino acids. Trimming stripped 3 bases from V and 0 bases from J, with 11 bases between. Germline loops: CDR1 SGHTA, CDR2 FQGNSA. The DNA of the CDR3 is TGTGCCAGCAGCTTGCTATGGTCCCTGAACACTGAAGCTTTCTTT. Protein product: CASSLLWSLNTEAFF.

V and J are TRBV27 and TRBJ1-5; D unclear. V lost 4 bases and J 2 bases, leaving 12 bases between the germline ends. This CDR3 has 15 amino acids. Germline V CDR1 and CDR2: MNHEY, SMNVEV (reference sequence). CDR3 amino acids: CASSSGITGNQPQHF. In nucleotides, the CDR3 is TGTGCCAGCAGTTCCGGTATAACGGGCAATCAGCCCCAGCATTTT.

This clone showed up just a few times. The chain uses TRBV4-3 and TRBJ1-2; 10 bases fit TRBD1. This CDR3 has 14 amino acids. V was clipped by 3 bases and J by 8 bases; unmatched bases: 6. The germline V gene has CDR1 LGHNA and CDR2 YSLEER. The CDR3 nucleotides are TGCGCCAGCAGCCAGGCCGACAGGGGGCGCGGCTACACCTTC. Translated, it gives CASSQADRGRGYTF.

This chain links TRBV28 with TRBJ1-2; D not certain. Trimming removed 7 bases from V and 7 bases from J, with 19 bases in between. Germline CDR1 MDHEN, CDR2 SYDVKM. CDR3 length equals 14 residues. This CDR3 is CASTLVVESLGYTF. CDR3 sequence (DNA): TGTGCCAGCACCCTAGTTGTGGAATCCCTTGGCTACACCTTC.

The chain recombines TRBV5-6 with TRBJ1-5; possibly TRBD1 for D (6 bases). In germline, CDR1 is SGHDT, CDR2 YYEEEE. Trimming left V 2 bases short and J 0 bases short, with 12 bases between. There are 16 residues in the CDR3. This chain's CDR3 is CASSFGRGYSNQPQHF. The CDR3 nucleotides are TGTGCCAGCAGCTTCGGCAGGGGTTATAGCAATCAGCCCCAGCATTTT.